This T cell receptor (beta chain) was profiled in a study of blood T cell repertoires in COVID-19. Overall study: The United States, Italy and Spain supplied acute and convalescent COVID-19 samples. In each case, the material was cDNA or gDNA derived from T cells, B-cell-depleted T cells, or PBMCs.

In the original processing: Using reference gene primer amplification, nucleated cell counts were estimated. Assay used: immunoSEQ multiplex PCR; TCRdb lists only in-frame clones, some missing. The D gene and trimming were derived from the DNA, and the V and J assignments and clone size from that table. Of around 32,000 clones listed, 80% to 95% are singletons. The CDR3 consists of 15 residues. CDR1 is SEHNR and CDR2 is FQNEAQ in the germline V gene (reference sequence). V shed 6 bases and J 0 bases; nucleotides not matched to a gene: 6. The sequenced sample was peripheral blood. The chain carries TRBV7-9 and TRBJ2-3, with TRBD1 matching 7 bases. This clonotype was obtained from a man in his 70s with active or convalescent COVID-19. CDR3 in amino acids: CASSPGTVSTDTQYF. For the CDR3, the DNA is TGTGCCAGCAGTCCCGGGACAGTCAGCACAGATACGCAGTATTTT.